These 24 T cell receptor beta chains came from one sample sequenced in a study of cytomegalovirus exposure and HLA in healthy donors. PCR employed 60 Vbeta and 13 Jbeta primers. Data came from immunoSEQ multiplex PCR; TCRdb stores just in-frame clones and leaves some out. There are about 130,000 clones in the sample; 82% occur only once, and about 11% lies in the top ten. Sequenced material: PBMCs. The source of these receptors is a male donor in good health and CMV-seropositive.

The sample holds one count of this clone. The rearrangement uses TRBV6-5 and TRBJ2-7; TRBD1 aligns across 10 bases. Germline V gene data show CDR1 as MNHEY and CDR2 as SVGAGI. The CDR3 extends over 15 amino acids. V lost 7 bases to trimming and J lost 1 base; unmatched junction nucleotides: 7. CDR3 DNA: TGTGCCAGCACTACCGGACAGGGGGGATCCTACGAGCAGTACTTC. Protein product: CASTTGQGGSYEQYF.

The chain carries TRBV4-2 and TRBJ1-2; D remains ambiguous. The germline gives CDR1 LGHNA, CDR2 YNFKEQ. This CDR3 has 14 amino acids. V was trimmed by 4 bases and J by 4 bases, leaving 13 bases between them. The CDR3 is CASSPGEGGYGYTF. CDR3 sequence (DNA): TGTGCCAGCAGCCCCGGGGAGGGTGGCTATGGCTACACCTTC.

J is TRBJ2-1 and V is TRBV20-1, with unresolved D. The V end was cut by 3 bases, the J end by 9 bases, with 3 bases between. This CDR3 comprises 9 residues. Germline CDR1 reads DFQATT; CDR2 reads SNEGSKA (reference sequence). CDR3 residues: CSASREQFF. CDR3 nucleotides: TGCAGTGCTAGTCGTGAGCAGTTCTTC.

The genes are TRBV27 and TRBJ1-5; the D gene is possibly TRBD1 (6 bases). Germline CDR1 reads MNHEY; CDR2 reads SMNVEV (reference sequence). V dropped 3 bases and J dropped 3 bases, with 9 bases sitting between them. The CDR3 covers 14 residues. The CDR3 loop reads CASSFGDTNQPQHF. The CDR3 DNA is TGTGCCAGCAGTTTTGGGGACACCAATCAGCCCCAGCATTTT.

The rearrangement joins TRBV7-3 to TRBJ2-5; 12 nucleotides line up with TRBD2. The germline V gene encodes CDR1 SGHTA and CDR2 FQGTGA. CDR3 length equals 18 residues. The junction had 13 bases not matched to a gene; V was cut back by 3 bases and J by 5 bases. The DNA for the CDR3 is TGTGCCAGCAGCTTCAGGACTAGCGGGACTGGGGGCGGGGAGACCCAGTACTTC. Translated, it gives CASSFRTSGTGGGETQYF.

The chain recombines TRBV29-1 with TRBJ2-7; a possible D gene is TRBD2 (5 bases). Germline assignment: CDR1 SQVTM and CDR2 ANQGSEA. The V end lost 5 bases, the J end lost 3 bases, and 17 bases lay between the germline ends. The CDR3 is 14 residues long. DNA of the CDR3: TGCAGCGTTCTAGGACTGAACTCCTACTACGAGCAGTACTTC. Protein product: CSVLGLNSYYEQYF.

The V and J genes are TRBV28 and TRBJ2-7; 12 bases are a match to TRBD2. Germline loops: CDR1 MDHEN, CDR2 SYDVKM. Trimming took 3 bases from V and 9 from J; bases not matched to a gene: 9. The CDR3 runs to 15 residues. Here the CDR3 reads CASSLTSGSRFGQYF. Here the CDR3 DNA reads TGTGCCAGCAGTTTGACTAGCGGGAGTAGGTTCGGGCAGTACTTC. The variable domain in full, with the rest retrieved from reference TRBV28 and TRBJ2-7, is DVKVTQSSRYLVKRTGEKVFLECVQDMDHENMFWYRQDPGLGLRLIYFSYDVKMKEKGDIPEGYSVSREKKERFSLILESASTNQTSMYLCASSLTSGSRFGQYFGPGTRLTVT.

This sequence joins TRBV2 and TRBJ2-7, with TRBD1 matching 7 bases. The germline gives CDR1 SNHLY, CDR2 FYNNEI. V shed 4 bases, J shed 4 bases, and the junction held 4 bases outside the gene matches. The CDR3 has 13 amino acids. This CDR3 is CASSAGTAYEQYF. CDR3 bases: TGTGCCAGCAGTGCGGGGACAGCTTACGAGCAGTACTTC.

The rearrangement uses TRBV27 and TRBJ1-2, with TRBD1 matching 10 bases. The CDR3 sequence is 14 residues long. The V and J ends lost 3 bases and 7 bases, in that order; junction bases with no gene match: 5. Germline CDR1 MNHEY, CDR2 SMNVEV (reference sequence). In DNA form, the CDR3 reads TGTGCCAGCAGTTTCGGACAGGGGGTGAGTGGCTACACCTTC. As protein: CASSFGQGVSGYTF.

The V gene is TRBV5-4, the J gene TRBJ1-1; 7 bases fit TRBD1. V was clipped by 9 bases and J by 4 bases; unmatched bases: 18. CDR1 and CDR2 (germline): SGHNT, YYREEE (reference sequence). The CDR3 totals 16 residues. The CDR3 reads CATSDWTGHMSTEAFF. CDR3 DNA sequence: TGTGCCACTTCGGACTGGACAGGTCATATGAGCACTGAAGCTTTCTTT.

CDR3 sequence reads: CASSEAVLAGALETQYF. CDR3 DNA sequence: TGTGCCAGCAGTGAAGCGGTCCTAGCGGGAGCCCTTGAGACCCAGTACTTC. J is TRBJ2-5 and V is TRBV2, with TRBD2 matching 10 bases. This CDR3 is 17 amino acids long. The trim removed 0 bases at V and 5 bases at J, leaving 9 bases unmatched. Germline V CDR1 and CDR2: SNHLY, FYNNEI.

The genes are TRBV2 and TRBJ2-5; TRBD1 agrees at 7 bases. The J call is doubtful: the DNA matches TRBJ2-7 better. The CDR3 is made up of 14 amino acids. Per germline, CDR1 SNHLY and CDR2 FYNNEI. The CDR3: CASMVQGYLGEQYF. The DNA of the CDR3 is TGTGCCAGCATGGTACAGGGGTACCTTGGCGAGCAGTACTTC.

V gene TRBV19 combines with J gene TRBJ2-5, with D perhaps TRBD2 (5 bases). The last part of the DNA fits TRBJ2-7 better; the J call may be wrong. The germline V gene encodes CDR1 LNHDA and CDR2 SQIVND (reference sequence). The CDR3 extends over 14 amino acids. CDR3 protein: CASSIDASFYEQYF. The CDR3 nucleotides read TGTGCCAGTAGTATAGATGCTAGCTTCTACGAGCAGTACTTC.

The V and J genes are TRBV7-2 and TRBJ2-7; 12 bases match TRBD1. The junction had 5 bases not matched to a gene; V was cut back by 3 bases and J by 5 bases. This CDR3 region has 15 residues. Germline V gene sequence: CDR1 SGHTA, CDR2 FQGNSA. DNA of the CDR3: TGTGCCAGCAGCTTCTCCGGGACAGGGGGCGACGAGCAGTACTTC. Translated, it gives CASSFSGTGGDEQYF.

The CDR3 reads CASSTRDRPGDEQFF. The CDR3 nucleotides read TGTGCCAGCAGCACCCGGGACAGACCTGGGGATGAGCAGTTCTTC. This chain connects TRBV13 to TRBJ2-1; the match to TRBD1 covers 7 bases. J gave up 8 bases and V 5 bases, and 12 bases lay outside the gene matches. Germline V gene lookup returns CDR1 PRHDT and CDR2 FYEKMQ (reference sequence). The CDR3 spans 15 residues.

The rearrangement joins TRBV12-5 to TRBJ2-2, with a tentative D call TRBD2 (6 bases). The CDR3 contains 18 residues. V was shortened by 0 bases and J by 1 base, with 15 bases between the two germline ends. From germline, CDR1 is LGHNT and CDR2 FRNRAP. The CDR3 sequence: CASGLVQTGEWNTGELFF. The DNA of the CDR3 is TGTGCTAGTGGTTTGGTACAAACGGGAGAATGGAACACCGGGGAGCTGTTTTTT.

The DNA for the CDR3 is TGTGCCAGCAGCCCCGGGTTCTCTGGGGCCAACGTCCTGACTTTC. Encoded protein: CASSPGFSGANVLTF. The chain carries TRBV9 and TRBJ2-6; D ambiguous. Germline lookup yields CDR1 SGDLS and CDR2 YYNGEE. The CDR3 has 15 amino acids. The V end lost 4 bases, the J end lost 0 bases, and 8 bases lay between the germline ends.

This clone was observed a single time. J is TRBJ2-2 and V is TRBV14; 7 bases agree with TRBD1. The CDR3 runs to 15 residues. Per germline, CDR1 SGHDN and CDR2 FVKESK. V dropped 4 bases and J dropped 6; count of bases not matched to a gene: 8. CDR3: CASSRARQGAGELFF. The CDR3 bases are TGTGCCAGCAGCCGGGCTCGGCAGGGGGCCGGGGAGCTGTTTTTT.

The V call is TRBV5-1, the J call TRBJ2-1; 9 positions agree with TRBD1. The V and J ends lost 0 bases and 7 bases, in that order; junction bases with no gene match: 11. The CDR3 extends over 17 amino acids. The germline V gene encodes CDR1 SGHRS and CDR2 YFSETQ. DNA for the CDR3: TGCGCCAGCAGCTTGGGTATCCTACAGGGGGCGCGGAATGAGCAGTTCTTC. Encoded protein: CASSLGILQGARNEQFF.

V usage is TRBV7-9 and J usage is TRBJ2-2, with 8 positions matching TRBD1. Germline trimming cut 5 bases from V and 7 bases from J; bases unmatched to any gene: 9. The CDR3 spans 15 residues. Germline CDR1 is SEHNR and CDR2 is FQNEAQ (reference sequence). The CDR3 nucleotides are TGTGCCAGCAGCAGTAAGACAGGGGATGTCGGGGAGCTGTTTTTT. This sequence encodes CASSSKTGDVGELFF.

The chain uses TRBV11-2 and TRBJ2-5; tentatively, D is TRBD1 (5 bases). This CDR3 has 13 residues. Trimming removed 5 bases from V and 1 base from J, with 8 bases in between. Germline loops: CDR1 SGHAT, CDR2 FQNNGV. The CDR3 region has the DNA TGTGCCAGCAGCGGCAGGGCCCAAGAGACCCAGTACTTC. Translation: CASSGRAQETQYF.

The genes are TRBV5-6 and TRBJ2-3; possible D gene TRBD2, 5 bases. The length of the CDR3 is 15 residues. Looked up from germline, CDR1 is SGHDT and CDR2 is YYEEEE. The ends were cut back, 2 bases at V and 3 bases at J, with 13 bases in the middle. The CDR3 DNA sequence: TGTGCCAGCAGCTTAGGAGGATCTGAGACAGATACGCAGTATTTT. Translated, it gives CASSLGGSETDTQYF.

V is TRBV7-9 and J is TRBJ2-7; D may be TRBD1 (5 bases). Trimming stripped 4 bases from V and 1 base from J, with 8 bases between. From germline, CDR1 is SEHNR and CDR2 FQNEAQ (reference sequence). The CDR3 totals 13 residues. Here the CDR3 reads CASSSRVSYEQYF. The CDR3, as DNA: TGTGCCAGCAGCTCCAGGGTTTCCTACGAGCAGTACTTC.

The chain joins TRBV7-3 to TRBJ1-4; TRBD1 matches 7 bases. CDR1 is SGHTA, CDR2 FQGTGA, per germline. This CDR3 region has 16 residues. The ends lost 6 bases at V and 2 bases at J; junction bases unmatched: 9. The CDR3 sequence: CASRDGRGQTNEKLFF. The CDR3 nucleotides are TGTGCCAGCAGAGACGGGAGGGGACAGACTAATGAAAAACTGTTTTTT.